In this sample, the clone carrying this TCR beta chain turned up a few times. The antigen remains undetermined. The data originate from a study of T cells in Graves' hyperthyroidism and ophthalmopathy. V was clipped by 6 bases and J by 0 bases; unmatched bases: 4. CDR3 length equals 14 residues. Germline CDR1 and CDR2: SNHLY and FYNNEI. Whole-study findings and limits: Blood also contained most expanded thyroid clonotypes above 0.001.

The source material, RNA transcripts, was used to amplify TCR beta CDR3 regions. The HTBI primer set drove a first-round RT-PCR of the TCR CDR3. TCRdb re-derived calls from the multiplex PCR reads in MiXCR, one entry per CDR3 protein. Among about half a million distinct CDR3 sequences listed, around 20% were seen once. This sequence was found in a man aged 18 to 29 with Graves' hyperthyroidism. The J gene is TRBJ1-1, the V gene TRBV2; 7 bases are shared with TRBD1. Specimen: blood. The CDR3, as DNA: TGTGCCAGCAGCGGGACAGTCATGAACACTGAAGCTTTCTTT. It is translated as CASSGTVMNTEAFF.